This T cell receptor beta chain was sequenced in a study of cytomegalovirus exposure and HLA in healthy donors. Overall study results and limits: No immune exposure information besides CMV serostatus was available. Rarity characterized most TCR sequences, yet some public TCRs appeared in many donors.

Germline CDR1 and CDR2: MNHEY and SVGAGI. After removal of 8 bases from V and 8 bases from J, the junction contained 8 bases not matched to a gene. The CDR3 length is 12 residues. On this clone itself: The antigen remains undetermined.

The PCR was carried out with 60 Vbeta primers and 13 Jbeta primers. Some clones are missing from TCRdb's copy, which holds only in-frame ones; the method was immunoSEQ multiplex PCR. Of 100,000 to 120,000 clones listed, over 65% are singletons. The clonotype was recovered from a woman aged 25 to 39 in good health and CMV-seropositive. The sequencing sample was made of PBMCs. The rearrangement links TRBV6-5 to TRBJ1-1, with 7 bases identical to TRBD1. The CDR3 reads CASSGTAGEAFF. Written as DNA, the CDR3 is TGTGCCAGCTCTGGGACAGCAGGAGAAGCTTTCTTT.